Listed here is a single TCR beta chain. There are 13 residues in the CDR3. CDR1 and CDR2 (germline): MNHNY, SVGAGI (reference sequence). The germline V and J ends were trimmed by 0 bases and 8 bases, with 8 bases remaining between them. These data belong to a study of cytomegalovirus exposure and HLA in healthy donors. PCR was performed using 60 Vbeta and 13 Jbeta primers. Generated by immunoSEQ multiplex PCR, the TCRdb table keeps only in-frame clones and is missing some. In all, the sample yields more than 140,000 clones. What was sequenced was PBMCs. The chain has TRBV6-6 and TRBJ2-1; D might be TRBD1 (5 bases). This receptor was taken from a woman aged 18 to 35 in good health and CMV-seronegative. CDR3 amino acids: CASSYSSGHEQFF. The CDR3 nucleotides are TGTGCCAGCAGTTACTCGTCAGGGCATGAGCAGTTCTTC.